This section outlines one TCR beta chain sequence together with its context. This receptor's antigen is unknown. The sample holds no much larger clone one base away, and base qualities are not on file. The data stem from a study of CD8+ T cells in alopecia areata (dated by TCRdb to about 2018). The study in broad terms: The treated patients, all with moderate-to-severe alopecia areata, were enrolled in an open-label pilot trial of oral tofacitinib given at 5 to 10 mg twice daily. Patients received tofacitinib for 6 to 18 months and were then followed off drug for 6 months to check for delayed response and recurrence. Disease severity in treated patients was measured with the SALT score, which quantifies the percentage of affected scalp surface area. High-throughput TCRbeta sequencing was used to examine T cell clonal expansion in alopecia areata in both the C3H/HeJ mouse model and human patients. On the human side, TCRbeta sequencing was run on scalp tissue and on sorted CD4+ and CD8+ peripheral blood T cells from healthy controls and from alopecia areata patients with either patchy or totalis/universalis disease. Tofacitinib-treated patients had biopsies at baseline and at 4 and 24 weeks of treatment, with a later scalp biopsy in several patients. Scalp clonality was compared among normal scalp (n=4), patchy alopecia areata scalp (n=8), and alopecia totalis/universalis scalp (n=8). RNA was obtained with the PAXgene miRNA kit for fixed scalp, the miRNeasy kit for PBMCs, and the RNeasy kit for mouse skin. immunoSEQ multiplex PCR using 35 Vbeta forward primers and 13 Jbeta reverse primers was used to amplify TCRbeta CDR3 regions.

Summary of the overall study and its limitations: Scalp clonality and the number of expanded CD8+ clones among the top 100 scalp clones were significantly decreased by tofacitinib. During tofacitinib treatment, many expanded lesional clones stuck around in both scalp and blood, and this persistence may partly explain why relapse happens after treatment is stopped. Because the treated cohort was small and included a single nonresponder, larger studies are needed to assess links between baseline CD8+ expansion and response. Shared TCR sequences between patients were less evident than in mice, which may be partly attributable to HLA diversity in the patient population. Higher clonality and more expanded CD8+ clones were observed in lesional scalp than in normal scalp, particularly in alopecia totalis/universalis, a finding suggestive of antigenic drive. Unlike mouse skin, where gammadelta T cells dominate, normal human skin contains resident alphabeta T cells that get sequenced too, which complicates analysis of the scalp TCR repertoire.

The CDR3 measures 14 amino acids from cysteine to phenylalanine. Just the 42-base CDR3 DNA is kept, in frame starting at base 1. V loses 4 bases of germline sequence and J loses 0 bases, and the interval between the two ends is 7 bases. Based on the germline V gene, the CDR1 and CDR2 sequences are SGHRS and YFSETQ. The treatment or condition label corresponds to: oral pan-JAK inhibitor, 5-10 mg twice daily. From alopecia areata patients, peripheral blood was collected along with lesional scalp punch biopsies. PBMCs were isolated by density centrifugation and stained for CD3, CD4 and CD8, and CD4+ and CD8+ T cells were sorted on a FACSAria. Receptor libraries were prepared by the immunoSEQ multiplex PCR assay. To provide template for TCR sequencing, every sample had RNA extracted and reverse transcribed into cDNA. SuperScript III was used to make first-strand cDNA, primed with a 2:1 mix of oligo-dT and random hexamers. Amplification bias was assessed with a synthetic immune receptor repertoire, and residual bias was removed computationally. Per the authors' processing: Raw reads were preprocessed to remove errors, and CDR3 was defined by IMGT conventions from the conserved cysteine to phenylalanine. To get clonality, Shannon entropy was normalized by log2 of the number of productive unique TCRs and the result was subtracted from 1. CD4 or CD8 identity of scalp clones was inferred by cross-referencing scalp TCRbeta sequences with sorted blood CD4 and CD8 repertoires. As stored in TCRdb, this immuneACCESS dataset retains in-frame rearrangements with V and J assigned. A fraction of the clones does not appear; measured against another copy, unresolved V genes explain less than half of the discrepancy, and the remainder lacks a known reason. V, J and clone size were drawn from that table, and D and trimming were deduced from the DNA. The sample yields about 270,000 clones; over 45% were counted once. The ten top clones hold roughly 0.88% of the sample.

This chain joins TRBV5-1 to TRBJ2-2; the D gene cannot be resolved beyond TRBD1 or TRBD2, each matching 5 bases. The sequences come from CD4+ T cells sorted from blood, collected around week 54, from a patient treated with tofacitinib. This TCR came from a human donor with alopecia areata. The CDR3 protein is CASSGTANTGELFF. The bases are TGCGCCAGCAGCGGGACCGCGAACACCGGGGAGCTGTTTTTT.